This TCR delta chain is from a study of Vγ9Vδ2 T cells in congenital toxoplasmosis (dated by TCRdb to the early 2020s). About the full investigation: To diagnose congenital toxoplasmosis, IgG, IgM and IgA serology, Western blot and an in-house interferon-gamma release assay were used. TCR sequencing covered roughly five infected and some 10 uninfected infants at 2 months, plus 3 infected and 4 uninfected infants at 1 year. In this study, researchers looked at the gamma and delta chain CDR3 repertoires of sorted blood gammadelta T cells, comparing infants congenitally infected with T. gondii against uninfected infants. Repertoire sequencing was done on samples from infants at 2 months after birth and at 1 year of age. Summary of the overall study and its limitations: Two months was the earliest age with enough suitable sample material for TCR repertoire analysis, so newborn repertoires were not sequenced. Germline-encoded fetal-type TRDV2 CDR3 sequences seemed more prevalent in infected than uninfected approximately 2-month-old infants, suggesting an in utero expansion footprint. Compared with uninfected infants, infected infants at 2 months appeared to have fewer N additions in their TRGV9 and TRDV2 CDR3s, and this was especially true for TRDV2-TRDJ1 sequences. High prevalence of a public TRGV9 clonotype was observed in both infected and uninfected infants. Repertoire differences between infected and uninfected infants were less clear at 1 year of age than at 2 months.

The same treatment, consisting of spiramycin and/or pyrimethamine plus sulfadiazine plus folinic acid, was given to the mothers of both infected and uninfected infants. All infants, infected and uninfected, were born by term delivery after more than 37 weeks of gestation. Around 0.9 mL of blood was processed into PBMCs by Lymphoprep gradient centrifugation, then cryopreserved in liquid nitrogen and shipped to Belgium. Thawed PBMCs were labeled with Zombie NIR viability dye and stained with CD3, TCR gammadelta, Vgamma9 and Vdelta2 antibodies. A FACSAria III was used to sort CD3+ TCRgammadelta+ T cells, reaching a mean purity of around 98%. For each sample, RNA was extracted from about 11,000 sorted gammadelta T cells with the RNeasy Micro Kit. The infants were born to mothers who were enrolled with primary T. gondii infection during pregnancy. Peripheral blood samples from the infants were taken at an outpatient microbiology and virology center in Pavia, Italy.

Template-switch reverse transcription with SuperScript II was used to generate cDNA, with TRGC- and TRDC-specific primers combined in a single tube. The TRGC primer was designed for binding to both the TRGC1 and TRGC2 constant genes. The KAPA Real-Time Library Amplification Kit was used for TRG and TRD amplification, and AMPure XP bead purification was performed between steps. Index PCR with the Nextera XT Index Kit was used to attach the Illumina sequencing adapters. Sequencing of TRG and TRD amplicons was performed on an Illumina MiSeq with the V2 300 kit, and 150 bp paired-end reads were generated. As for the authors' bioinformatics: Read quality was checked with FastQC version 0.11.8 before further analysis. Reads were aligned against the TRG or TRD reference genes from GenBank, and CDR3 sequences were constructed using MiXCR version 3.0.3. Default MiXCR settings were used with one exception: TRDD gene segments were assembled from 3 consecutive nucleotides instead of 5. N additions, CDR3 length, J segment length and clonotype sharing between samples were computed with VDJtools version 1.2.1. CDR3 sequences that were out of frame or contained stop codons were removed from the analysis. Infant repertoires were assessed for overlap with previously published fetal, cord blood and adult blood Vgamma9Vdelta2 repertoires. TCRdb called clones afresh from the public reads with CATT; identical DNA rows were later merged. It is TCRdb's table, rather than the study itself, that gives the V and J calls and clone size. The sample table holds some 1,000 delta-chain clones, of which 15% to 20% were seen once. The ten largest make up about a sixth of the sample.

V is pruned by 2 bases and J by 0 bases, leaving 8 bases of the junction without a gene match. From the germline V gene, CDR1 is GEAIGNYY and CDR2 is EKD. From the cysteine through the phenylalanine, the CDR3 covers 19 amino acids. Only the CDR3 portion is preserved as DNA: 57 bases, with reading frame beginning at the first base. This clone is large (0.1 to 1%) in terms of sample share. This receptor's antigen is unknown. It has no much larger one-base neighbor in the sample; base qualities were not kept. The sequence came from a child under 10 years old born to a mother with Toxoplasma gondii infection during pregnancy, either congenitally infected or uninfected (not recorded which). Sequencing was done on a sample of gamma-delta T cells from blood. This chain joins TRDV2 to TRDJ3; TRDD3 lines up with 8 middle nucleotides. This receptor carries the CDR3 CACDSTGGPSSWDTRQMFF. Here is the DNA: TGTGCCTGTGACAGTACTGGGGGCCCCAGCTCCTGGGACACCCGACAGATGTTTTTC.